This T cell receptor (beta chain) was recorded in a study of OX40 agonist ivuxolimab in advanced cancers. Study summary: Earlier treatment with anti-PD-1, anti-PD-L1 or anti-CTLA-4 was permitted, and around 36% had received some.

Profiled with immunoSEQ multiplex PCR; TCRdb holds only in-frame clones, not every one. There are about 66,000 clones in the sample; about 90% occur only once, and around 15% lies in the top ten. The CDR3 is made up of 12 amino acids. Trimming pared 5 bases from V and 9 bases from J, leaving 11 bases between. Per the germline V gene, CDR1 is SGHVS and CDR2 is FNYEAQ. This TCR was sampled from an adult with an advanced solid tumor such as melanoma, head and neck, liver or kidney cancer. The chain uses TRBV7-6 and TRBJ2-1, with D tentatively TRBD2 (5 bases). Sequenced material: CD4+ or CD8+ T cells sorted from blood, taken in a trial of the OX40 agonist ivuxolimab. The DNA for the CDR3 is TGTGCCAGCAGCAGCGGCGCGGGTGAGCAGTTCTTC. It is translated as CASSSGAGEQFF.